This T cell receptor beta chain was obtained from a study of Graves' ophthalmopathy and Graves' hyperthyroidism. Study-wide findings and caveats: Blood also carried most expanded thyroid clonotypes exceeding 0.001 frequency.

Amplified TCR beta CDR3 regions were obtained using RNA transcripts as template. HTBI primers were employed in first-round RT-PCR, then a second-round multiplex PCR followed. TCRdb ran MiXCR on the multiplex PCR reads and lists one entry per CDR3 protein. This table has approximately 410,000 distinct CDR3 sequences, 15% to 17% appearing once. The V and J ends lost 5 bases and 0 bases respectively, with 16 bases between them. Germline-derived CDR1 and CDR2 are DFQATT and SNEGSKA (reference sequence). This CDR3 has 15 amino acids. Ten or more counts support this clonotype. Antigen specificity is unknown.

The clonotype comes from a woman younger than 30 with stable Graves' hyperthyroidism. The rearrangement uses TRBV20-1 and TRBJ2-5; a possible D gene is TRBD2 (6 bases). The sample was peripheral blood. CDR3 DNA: TGCAGTGCTGCGGGAACGGGGCCGTACCAAGAGACCCAGTACTTC. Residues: CSAAGTGPYQETQYF.